The TCR beta chain under discussion was sequenced for a study of cytomegalovirus exposure and HLA in healthy donors. The study's findings and limits: The study listed roughly 160 cytomegalovirus-associated TCR beta chains. TRBV6-2, TRBV6-3 and some other V segments were unresolvable in 87-base-pair reads. In a later analysis, TCR beta V- and J-gene trimming showed a link to a missense DCLRE1C variant. In a later analysis, about 17,000 TCR beta sequences were associated with HLA alleles at 0.05 false discovery rate.

The length of the CDR3 is 12 residues. Trimming left V 5 bases short and J 8 bases short, with 12 bases between. Germline lookup yields CDR1 SGHAT and CDR2 FQNNGV. The PCR had 60 Vbeta and 13 Jbeta primers. Repertoires were generated with immunoSEQ multiplex PCR, while TCRdb's copy carries only in-frame clones and drops some. The sample comprises about 170,000 clones, around four fifths of which are singletons, and around 3.1% rests with the top ten. This clone was detected a few times. Its antigen is undetermined. The sequence was obtained from a female donor in good health and CMV-seronegative. Material: PBMCs. The J gene is TRBJ1-2, the V gene TRBV11-2, with D hard to call. DNA for the CDR3: TGTGCCAGCAGCCGATCGGGTGGAGGCTACACCTTC. It translates to CASSRSGGGYTF. The whole variable domain, filled in from reference TRBV11-2 and TRBJ1-2, reads EAGVAQSPRYKIIEKRQSVAFWCNPISGHATLYWYQQILGQGPKLLIQFQNNGVVDDSQLPKDRFSAERLKGVDSTLKIQPAKLEDSAVYLCASSRSGGGYTFGSGTRLTVV.